This TCR beta chain was captured by sequencing in a study of cytomegalovirus exposure and HLA in healthy donors. Study-wide points: Researchers reported that a few CMV-associated chains were confirmed in vitro as CMV antigen-specific. Within the approximately 110 validation repertoires, first-cohort TCR clusters tended to co-occur, according to a later analysis. Across donors, most TCRs were seen rarely, yet some public ones were widespread. According to reports, the classifier identified cytomegalovirus status with high specificity and sensitivity.

Germline V lookup: CDR1 SGHAT, CDR2 FQDESV (reference sequence). The CDR3 runs to 16 residues. With V trimmed by 5 bases and J by 6 bases, 8 bases remained unmatched. Some clones are missing from TCRdb's copy, which holds only in-frame ones; the method was immunoSEQ multiplex PCR. Of 190,000 or so clones listed, roughly four fifths are singletons. About this clone itself: Its target is unknown.

Source material: PBMCs. The chain joins TRBV11-1 to TRBJ2-1; 12 nucleotides match TRBD2. This clonotype was obtained from a woman aged 18-35 years in good health and CMV-seropositive. The CDR3 sequence: CASSATPSGGANEQFF. In DNA, the CDR3 is TGTGCCAGCAGCGCGACCCCTAGCGGGGGGGCCAATGAGCAGTTCTTC.